Reported below is one TCR beta chain. Its antigen remains unknown. Other nucleotide sequences from this sample produce the same CDR3. Noted time point: week 47, end of study. Every vaccination contained 300 ug of the mutant IDH1 20-mer peptide and was paired with topical imiquimod. This CDR3 spans 15 amino acids. Germline CDR1 and CDR2: LNHDA and SQIVND (reference sequence). Deletions cut 3 bases from V and 4 bases from J, with 13 bases between. Libraries were prepared by immunoSEQ multiplex PCR; TCRdb keeps only in-frame clonotypes and omits some of them. Of 30,000 to 35,000 clones listed, approximately 89% are singletons. This record comes from a study of a mutant IDH1 vaccine in newly diagnosed glioma. Study in general: Patients got their first vaccination 4-6 weeks after radiotherapy alone, or with temozolomide cycles.

The sequencing used PBMCs, collected from a glioma patient whose treatment included an IDH1 peptide vaccine. The TCR comes from a man between 35 and 55 years old with glioma. The chain is built from TRBV19 and TRBJ2-1; tentative D call: TRBD2 (5 bases). CDR3 protein: CASSIPGRTYNEQFF. The DNA for the CDR3 is TGTGCCAGTAGTATTCCCGGACGGACTTACAATGAGCAGTTCTTC.